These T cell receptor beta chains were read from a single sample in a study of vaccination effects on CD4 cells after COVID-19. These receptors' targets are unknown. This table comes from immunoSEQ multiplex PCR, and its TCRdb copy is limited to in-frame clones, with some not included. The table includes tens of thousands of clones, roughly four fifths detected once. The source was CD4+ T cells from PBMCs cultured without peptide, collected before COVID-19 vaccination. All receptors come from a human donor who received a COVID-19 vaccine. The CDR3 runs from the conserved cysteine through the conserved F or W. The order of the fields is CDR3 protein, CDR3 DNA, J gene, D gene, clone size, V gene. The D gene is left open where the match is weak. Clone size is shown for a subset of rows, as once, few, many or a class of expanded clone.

CASSPPGRYTEAFF TGTGCCAGCAGCCCACCGGGCCGATACACTGAAGCTTTCTTT TRBJ1-1 - - TRBV7-9
CASSYSSGTAGNTIYF TGTGCCAGCAGTTACTCGTCGGGAACTGCCGGAAACACCATATATTTT TRBJ1-3 - - TRBV6-5
CASQESSYNSPLHF TGCGCCAGCCAGGAGAGCTCCTATAATTCACCCCTCCACTTT TRBJ1-6 - - TRBV5-1
CAIQTGVNINGELFF TGTGCCATCCAGACAGGGGTCAATATTAACGGGGAGCTGTTTTTT TRBJ2-2 TRBD1 - TRBV2
CASSLRGAGAFF TGTGCCAGCAGCTTGCGGGGGGCGGGGGCTTTCTTT TRBJ1-1 - - TRBV5-6
CASGGGSRTDTQYF TGTGCCAGCGGCGGGGGGTCCCGCACAGATACGCAGTATTTT TRBJ2-3 TRBD2 - TRBV7-3
CASISGAQYGYTF TGTGCCAGCATCTCCGGGGCCCAATATGGCTACACCTTC TRBJ1-2 - - TRBV28
CASSHLRQVRGTGELFF TGCGCCAGCAGCCACCTCAGGCAGGTACGAGGCACCGGGGAGCTGTTTTTT TRBJ2-2 - - TRBV4-1
CASSGLGTLKDEKLFF TGTGCCAGCAGTGGACTCGGGACCCTTAAGGATGAAAAACTGTTTTTT TRBJ1-4 - - TRBV6-1
CASSSGGAGLSDTQYF TGTGCCAGCAGTAGCGGGGGGGCCGGTCTTTCAGATACGCAGTATTTT TRBJ2-3 TRBD2 - TRBV7-2
CASSPTGGYGYTF TGTGCCAGTAGTCCGACAGGGGGCTATGGCTACACCTTC TRBJ1-2 TRBD1 - TRBV19
CASSPDGPVYGYTF TGTGCCAGCAGCCCGGACGGCCCGGTATATGGCTACACCTTC TRBJ1-2 - - TRBV5-4
CASSPATGRDEQYF TGTGCCAGCAGCCCGGCGACAGGGAGAGACGAGCAGTACTTC TRBJ2-7 TRBD1 - TRBV9
CASSEWDRTEGYTF TGTGCCAGCAGTGAATGGGACAGGACTGAGGGCTACACCTTC TRBJ1-2 TRBD1 - TRBV6-1
CASSIGVGYSGANVLTF TGTGCCAGTAGTATAGGGGTAGGCTACTCTGGGGCCAACGTCCTGACTTTC TRBJ2-6 - - TRBV19
CASSKALTGNEQFF TGCGCCAGCAGCAAAGCCCTTACAGGGAATGAGCAGTTCTTC TRBJ2-1 - - TRBV4-1
CASSDGGYGYTF TGTGCCAGCAGTGACGGGGGGTATGGCTACACCTTC TRBJ1-2 - - TRBV6-1
CSASVPFPGRGTDTQYF TGCAGTGCTAGTGTTCCTTTTCCCGGCCGTGGCACAGATACGCAGTATTTT TRBJ2-3 - - TRBV20-1
CAWSVRRTSGATDTQYF TGTGCCTGGAGTGTACGGCGTACTAGCGGGGCAACAGATACGCAGTATTTT TRBJ2-3 TRBD2 - TRBV30
CASSLITSGNTGELFF TGCGCCAGCAGCTTGATTACTAGCGGGAACACCGGGGAGCTGTTTTTT TRBJ2-2 TRBD2 few TRBV5-1
CASSSGLNQPQHF TGTGCCAGCAGCTCCGGTTTGAATCAGCCCCAGCATTTT TRBJ1-5 - few TRBV11-2
CARRALAAIPRETQYF TGTGCCAGAAGGGCACTAGCGGCGATCCCCCGGGAGACCCAGTACTTC TRBJ2-5 TRBD2 - TRBV5-3
CASSYSPLGPPRELFF TGTGCCAGCAGTTACTCACCCTTAGGGCCCCCCCGGGAGCTGTTTTTT TRBJ2-2 - - TRBV6-5
CASNLDRGGIQYF TGTGCCAGCAACTTAGACAGGGGTGGCATTCAGTACTTC TRBJ2-4 TRBD1 - TRBV11-2
CAWSGQQYQETQYF TGTGCCTGGTCGGGACAGCAGTACCAAGAGACCCAGTACTTC TRBJ2-5 TRBD1 once TRBV30
CASGQQETQYF TGTGCCAGCGGACAGCAAGAGACCCAGTACTTC TRBJ2-5 - - TRBV11-2
CASSPGTRRSGDEQFF TGTGCCAGCAGCCCAGGGACTAGACGATCGGGCGATGAGCAGTTCTTC TRBJ2-1 TRBD2 - TRBV7-2
CASSLATYNEQFF TGTGCCAGCAGCTTAGCGACTTACAATGAGCAGTTCTTC TRBJ2-1 - - TRBV7-9
CASRQTAGGQNTGELFF TGCGCCAGCAGACAAACAGCGGGGGGGCAGAACACCGGGGAGCTGTTTTTT TRBJ2-2 TRBD2 few TRBV5-1
CASSIGNGKAFF TGTGCCAGTAGTATAGGAAACGGAAAAGCTTTCTTT TRBJ1-1 - - TRBV19
CASSEGRIYGYTF TGTGCCAGCAGTGAAGGACGGATCTATGGCTACACCTTC TRBJ1-2 - - TRBV2
CASSLGVAGSTDTQYF TGTGCCAGCAGCTTGGGAGTAGCGGGGAGCACAGATACGCAGTATTTT TRBJ2-3 TRBD2 - TRBV5-8
CASSQAYEQYF TGTGCCAGCAGCCAGGCCTACGAGCAGTACTTC TRBJ2-7 - - TRBV7-2
CASRKMDSNSYEQYF TGTGCCAGTCGGAAAATGGACTCCAACTCCTACGAGCAGTACTTC TRBJ2-7 - - TRBV11-2
CASSLDAGGSGTNIQYF TGCGCCAGCAGCTTGGATGCAGGGGGGTCTGGTACGAACATTCAGTACTTC TRBJ2-4 - - TRBV5-1
CASSIRRTASPTPYEQYF TGTGCCAGTAGTATACGGAGGACGGCGTCCCCAACACCCTACGAGCAGTACTTC TRBJ2-7 - - TRBV19
CASSLESGRSGTQYF TGCGCCAGCAGCTTGGAGTCCGGGAGGTCAGGGACCCAGTACTTC TRBJ2-5 TRBD2 - TRBV5-1
CASSDQRNQPQHF TGTGCCAGTAGCGACCAGAGGAATCAGCCCCAGCATTTT TRBJ1-5 - - TRBV19
CASSPGLAGALDEQYF TGTGCCAGCAGCCCGGGACTAGCGGGGGCGCTAGACGAGCAGTACTTC TRBJ2-7 TRBD2 - TRBV11-2
CASKVGTTDTQYF TGTGCCAGTAAGGTCGGGACCACAGATACGCAGTATTTT TRBJ2-3 - - TRBV19
CASSLLAGAYEQYF TGTGCCAGTAGTCTACTAGCGGGAGCCTACGAGCAGTACTTC TRBJ2-7 TRBD2 - TRBV19
CSASDWGSTALGTNQPQHF TGCAGTGCTAGTGATTGGGGCTCAACCGCCTTGGGAACTAATCAGCCCCAGCATTTT TRBJ1-5 - - TRBV20-1
CAIRTSGSEETQYF TGTGCCATCAGGACTAGCGGGAGTGAGGAGACCCAGTACTTC TRBJ2-5 TRBD2 once TRBV10-3
CASSPLRQMNTEAFF TGTGCCAGCTCACCCCTCCGACAGATGAACACTGAAGCTTTCTTT TRBJ1-1 - - TRBV18
CAWSFFEGGEQFF TGTGCCTGGAGTTTTTTTGAAGGGGGTGAGCAGTTCTTC TRBJ2-1 - - TRBV30
CASSLAIGLQETQYF TGTGCTAGCAGCTTAGCGATTGGGCTCCAAGAGACCCAGTACTTC TRBJ2-5 - - TRBV7-7